This T cell receptor (beta chain) was captured by sequencing in a study of shared clonotypes between healthy human individuals (dated by TCRdb to 2020 to 2022). Regarding the complete study: A couple of women and a few men aged 18 to 49 years were included in the cohort. Per donor, three plates each were used for CD4 naive and CD4 memory, two for CD8 naive, and one for CD8 memory. The study deeply sequenced blood TCR repertoires of several healthy adults to estimate repertoire size and the extent of clonotype sharing between individuals. To increase sequencing depth and limit assay-specific biases, different laboratories used diverse techniques to prepare libraries and sequence TCR repertoires. Leukapheresis yielded between about 0.85 and 10 billion PBMCs per donor. General findings and caveats noted by the study authors: Naive subsets generally had larger estimated clonotype richness than memory subsets did. Across a handful of donors, about 5.2% of naive CD4, roughly 3.3% of naive CD8, under 2.5% of memory CD4, and 0.3% to 0.45% of memory CD8 clonotypes were shared. Pairwise subsampling led to the expectation that sequencing depth would affect the degree of clonotype sharing among donors. Even with the large sequencing depth, rarefaction of the sorted-subset datasets indicated that sequencing was incomplete. Sampling was restricted to blood, and TCR repertoires in tissue are likely to differ from TCR repertoires in blood. Compared with non-shared clonotypes, the clonotypes found in all four sorted-subset donors had higher generation probabilities. The small number of donors limited the genetic and exposure-history diversity represented.

The donors were healthy, HIV-negative adults who had no recently reported acute infections or vaccinations. Every donor was a Caucasian adult residing in Nashville, Tennessee, USA. CD4+ T cells were enriched by magnetic negative selection; naive cells were then positively selected on CD45RA, and the negative fraction formed the memory subset. Blood was obtained by leukapheresis, after which PBMCs were separated by Ficoll-Histopaque density gradient centrifugation and cryopreserved in liquid nitrogen vapor phase. Purity and quantity of every magnetically sorted T cell population were checked by analytical flow cytometry. Genomic DNA was isolated from every sorted fraction and measured by UV absorbance on a Nanodrop 2000c. As to this clone: Which antigen it targets is not known. The sample holds no much larger clone one base away, and base qualities are not on file.

Here V drops 3 bases and J drops 5 bases, and the junction holds 6 bases not matched to any gene. Including the terminal cysteine and phenylalanine, the CDR3 comprises 14 residues. Only the CDR3 DNA is retained, 42 bases long and in frame from the first base. Based on the germline V gene, the CDR1 and CDR2 sequences are SGHRS and YFSETQ. Using the deep immunoSEQ assay, TCR CDR3 regions were amplified from genomic DNA by multiplex PCR. For each cell subset, the extracted genomic DNA was distributed evenly across all wells of several immunoSEQ 96-well plates, and each plate served as one replicate. For sorted subsets, each replicate PCR was loaded with about 0.2 ug genomic DNA, equivalent to about 30,000 T cell genomes. Purified libraries were quantified with a Qubit 3.0 fluorometer, sized on a Bioanalyzer 2100, and re-quantified with the KAPA Library Quantification kit. A separate single-read 150-cycle Illumina NextSeq 550 flow cell was used to sequence each immunoSEQ 96-well plate. The study's processing was this. The immunoSEQ output contained only junctional sequences without quality scores, so filtering could not match that applied to full-length reads. To assign V/J genes and CDR3, sequences were annotated using PyIR, a Python wrapper for IgBLAST v1.9, with IMGT germline references. Any read was removed if the V/J assignment was weak (E-value above 1e-6), the CDR3 was missing, or the read contained stop codons, out-of-frame junctions, or ambiguous translated residues. A V3J clonotype was defined by an identical inferred V gene, J gene, and CDR3 amino acid sequence. Percentage overlap between repertoires was calculated by dividing the number of shared unique clonotypes by the size of the smaller repertoire. Repertoire richness was assessed with RTK rarefaction, the Chao1 estimator, and Recon v2.1 estimates of unobserved clonotypes. Generation probabilities for all TCRbeta clonotypes obtained by the gDNA method from a handful of donors were computed using OLGA. TCRdb stores this immuneACCESS table with in-frame sequences only. Part of the clones is absent; in the studies checked, under half of the shortfall reflects unresolved V genes, and no reason is known for the rest. V and J calls and clone size are given by that table; D and trimming were obtained from the DNA. In all, the sample holds some 660,000 clones, and roughly 72% of those were seen once. The ten largest clones add up to around 2% of the sample.

This TCR was sampled from a woman aged 30 to 39 in good health. Sample: memory CD4+ T cells sorted from blood. The cell subset or site label here, explained by the study, means: CD45RA-negative fraction. Recombination connected TRBV5-1 to TRBJ2-7; 9 central bases correspond to TRBD1. The DNA sequence is as follows: TGCGCCAGCAGCTCCGGGACAGGGTTCCACGAGCAGTACTTC. It codes for CASSSGTGFHEQYF.